This T cell receptor beta chain was sequenced in a study of shared clonotypes between healthy human individuals. Sequencing was performed with immunoSEQ multiplex PCR; in TCRdb, only in-frame clones are kept and a portion is missing. The table shows 1.4 million to 1.5 million clones, with roughly 96% occurring only once. The CDR3 runs to 15 residues. Germline V lookup: CDR1 MGHRA, CDR2 YSYEKL. The ends lost 2 bases at V and 1 base at J; junction bases unmatched: 3. This clonotype originated in a man aged 30-40 years in good health. The V gene is TRBV4-1, the J gene TRBJ2-7; 9 bases align to TRBD1. The sample comprised naive CD4+ T cells sorted from blood. Subset described: CD45RA+ positively selected. CDR3 residues: CASSQRQGVSYEQYF. The DNA of the CDR3 is TGCGCCAGCAGCCAACGACAGGGGGTTTCCTACGAGCAGTACTTC.